Sequencing of this T cell receptor beta chain was carried out in a study of cytomegalovirus exposure and HLA in healthy donors. Regarding the study as a whole: Analyses of presence/absence relied on an assumption of roughly uniform sequencing depth across donors. The investigators catalogued 150 to 200 TCR beta chains as cytomegalovirus-associated.

This CDR3 contains 14 residues. The V end was cut by 0 bases, the J end by 7 bases, with 8 bases between. In germline, CDR1 is SGHNT, CDR2 YYREEE (reference sequence). PCR employed 60 Vbeta and 13 Jbeta primers. TCRdb keeps only in-frame clones here, not all; method: immunoSEQ multiplex PCR. Of 140,000 to 150,000 clones in the sample, approximately 76% were seen once. About this clone itself: The antigen remains undetermined.

The TCR sequence derives from a middle-aged man in good health and CMV-seronegative. The V gene is TRBV5-4, the J gene TRBJ1-6; D is unresolved. The sequenced sample was PBMCs. The CDR3 loop reads CASSLGVVNSPLHF. CDR3 nucleotide sequence: TGTGCCAGCAGCTTGGGTGTTGTAAATTCACCCCTCCACTTT.